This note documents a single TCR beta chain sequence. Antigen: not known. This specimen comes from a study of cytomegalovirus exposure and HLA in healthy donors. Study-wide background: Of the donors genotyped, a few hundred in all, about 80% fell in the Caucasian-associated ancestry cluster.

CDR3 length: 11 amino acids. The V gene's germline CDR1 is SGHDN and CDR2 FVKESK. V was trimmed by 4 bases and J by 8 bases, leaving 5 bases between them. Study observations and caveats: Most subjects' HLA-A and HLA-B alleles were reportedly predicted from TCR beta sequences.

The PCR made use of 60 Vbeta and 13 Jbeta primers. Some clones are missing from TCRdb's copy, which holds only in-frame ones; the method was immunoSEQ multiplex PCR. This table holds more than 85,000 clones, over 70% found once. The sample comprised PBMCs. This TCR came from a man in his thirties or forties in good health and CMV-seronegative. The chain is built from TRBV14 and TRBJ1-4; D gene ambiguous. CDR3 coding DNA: TGTGCCAGCAGCCGCGGGGAAAAACTGTTTTTT. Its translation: CASSRGEKLFF.